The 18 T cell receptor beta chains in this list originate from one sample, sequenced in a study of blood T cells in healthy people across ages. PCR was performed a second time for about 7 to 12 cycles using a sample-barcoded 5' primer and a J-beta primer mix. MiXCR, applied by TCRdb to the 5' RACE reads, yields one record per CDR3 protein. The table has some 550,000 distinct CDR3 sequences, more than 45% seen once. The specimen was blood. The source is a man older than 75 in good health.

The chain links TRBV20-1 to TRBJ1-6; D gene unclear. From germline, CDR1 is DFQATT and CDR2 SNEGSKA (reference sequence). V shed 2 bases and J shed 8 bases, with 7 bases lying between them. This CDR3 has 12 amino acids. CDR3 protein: CSARRSDSPLHF. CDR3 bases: TGCAGTGCTAGAAGGTCGGATTCACCCCTCCACTTT.

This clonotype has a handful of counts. CDR3 nucleotide sequence: TGTGCCAGCAGTTTATTGGGTACGCAGTATTTT. Translated: CASSLLGTQYF. This sequence joins TRBV28 and TRBJ2-3; D is unclear. Between the trimmed V and J ends, which lost 1 base and 8 bases, there was a span of 4 bases. Germline V gene lookup returns CDR1 MDHEN and CDR2 SYDVKM. The CDR3 is 11 residues long.

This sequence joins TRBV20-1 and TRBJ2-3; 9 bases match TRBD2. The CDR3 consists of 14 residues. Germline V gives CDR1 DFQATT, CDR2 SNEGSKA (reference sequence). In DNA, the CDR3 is TGCAGCGCTCGGGCGGGAGGGCCTCGAGATACGCAGTATTTT. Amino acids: CSARAGGPRDTQYF.

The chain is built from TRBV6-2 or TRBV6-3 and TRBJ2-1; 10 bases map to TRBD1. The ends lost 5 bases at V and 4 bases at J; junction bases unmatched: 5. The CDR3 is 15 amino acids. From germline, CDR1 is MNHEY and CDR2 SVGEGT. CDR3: CASSRDRGAYNEQFF. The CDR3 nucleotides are TGTGCCAGCAGTCGGGACAGGGGCGCATACAATGAGCAGTTCTTC.

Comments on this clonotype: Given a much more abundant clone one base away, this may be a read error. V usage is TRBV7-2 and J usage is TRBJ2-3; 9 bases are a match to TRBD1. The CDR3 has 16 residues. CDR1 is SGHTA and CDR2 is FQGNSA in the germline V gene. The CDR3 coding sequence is TGTGCCAGCAGCTTACCCTTACAGGGGGCGACAGATATGCAGTATTTT. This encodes CASSLPLQGATDMQYF.

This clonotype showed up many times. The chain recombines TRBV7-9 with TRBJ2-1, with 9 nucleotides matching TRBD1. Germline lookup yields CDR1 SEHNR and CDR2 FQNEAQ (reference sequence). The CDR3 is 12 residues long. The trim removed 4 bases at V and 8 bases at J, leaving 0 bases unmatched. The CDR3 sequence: CASSWTGDEQFF. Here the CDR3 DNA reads TGTGCCAGCAGCTGGACAGGGGATGAGCAGTTCTTC.

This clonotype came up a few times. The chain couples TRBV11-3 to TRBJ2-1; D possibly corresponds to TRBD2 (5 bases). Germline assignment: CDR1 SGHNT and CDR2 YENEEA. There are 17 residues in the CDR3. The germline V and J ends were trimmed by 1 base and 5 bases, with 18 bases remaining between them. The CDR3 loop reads CASSLGQREKPDNEQFF. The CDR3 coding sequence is TGTGCCAGCAGCTTAGGCCAGAGGGAGAAGCCCGACAATGAGCAGTTCTTC.

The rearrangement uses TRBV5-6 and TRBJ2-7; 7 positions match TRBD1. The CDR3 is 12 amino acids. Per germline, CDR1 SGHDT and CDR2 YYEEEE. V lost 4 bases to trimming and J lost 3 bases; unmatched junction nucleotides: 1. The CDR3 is CASSTGVYEQYF. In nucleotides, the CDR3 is TGTGCCAGCAGCACAGGGGTCTACGAGCAGTACTTC.

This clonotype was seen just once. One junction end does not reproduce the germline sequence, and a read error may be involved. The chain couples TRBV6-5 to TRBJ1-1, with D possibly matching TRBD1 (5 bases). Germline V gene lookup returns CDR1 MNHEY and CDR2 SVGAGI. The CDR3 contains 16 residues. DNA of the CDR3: TGTGCCGGCAGTTACTCAAGGGGAGGCAGGAACACTGAAGCTTTCTTT. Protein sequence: CAGSYSRGGRNTEAFF.

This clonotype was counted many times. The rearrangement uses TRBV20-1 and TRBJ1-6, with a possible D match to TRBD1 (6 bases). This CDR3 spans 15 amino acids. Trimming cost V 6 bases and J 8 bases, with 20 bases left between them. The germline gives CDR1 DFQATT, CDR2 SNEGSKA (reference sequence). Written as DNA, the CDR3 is TGCAGTGCGAGCAAAATACAGGGAGTTGATTCACCCCTCCACTTT. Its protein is CSASKIQGVDSPLHF.

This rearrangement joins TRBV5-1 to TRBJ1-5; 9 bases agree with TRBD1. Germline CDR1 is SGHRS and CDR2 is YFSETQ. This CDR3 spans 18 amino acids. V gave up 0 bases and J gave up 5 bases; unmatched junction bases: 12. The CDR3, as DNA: TGCGCCAGCAGCTTGGAACCTCGGACAGGGGAAGCCGATCAGCCCCAGCATTTT. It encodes CASSLEPRTGEADQPQHF.

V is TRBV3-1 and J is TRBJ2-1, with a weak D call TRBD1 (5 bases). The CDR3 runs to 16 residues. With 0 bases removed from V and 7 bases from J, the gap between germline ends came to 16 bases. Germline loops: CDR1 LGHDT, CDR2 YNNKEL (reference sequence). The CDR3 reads CASSQDLRTTRNEQFF. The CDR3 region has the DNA TGTGCCAGCAGCCAAGATCTAAGGACAACTCGTAATGAGCAGTTCTTC.

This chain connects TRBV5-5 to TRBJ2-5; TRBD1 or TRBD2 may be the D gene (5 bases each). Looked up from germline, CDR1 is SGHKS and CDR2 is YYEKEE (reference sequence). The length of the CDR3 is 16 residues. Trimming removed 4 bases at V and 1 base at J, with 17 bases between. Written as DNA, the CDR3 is TGTGCCAGCAGCCCTGGAGGTGACAGATCCCAAGAGACCCAGTACTTC. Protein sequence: CASSPGGDRSQETQYF.

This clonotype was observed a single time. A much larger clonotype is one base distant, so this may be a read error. CDR3 sequence (DNA): TGCAGCGTTTGGAAGCCTAGCGGGACTGACAATGAGCAGTACTTC. This translates into CSVWKPSGTDNEQYF. The V call is TRBV29-1, the J call TRBJ2-7; 9 bases fit TRBD2. The CDR3 has 15 amino acids. J gave up 7 bases and V 5 bases, and 15 bases lay outside the gene matches. From germline, CDR1 is SQVTM and CDR2 ANQGSEA.

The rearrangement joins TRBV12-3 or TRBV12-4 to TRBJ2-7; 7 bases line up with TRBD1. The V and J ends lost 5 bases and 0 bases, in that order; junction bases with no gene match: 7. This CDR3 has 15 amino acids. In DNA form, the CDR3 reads TGTGCCAGCAGTCGGACAGGAAAAAGCTCCTACGAGCAGTACTTC. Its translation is CASSRTGKSSYEQYF.

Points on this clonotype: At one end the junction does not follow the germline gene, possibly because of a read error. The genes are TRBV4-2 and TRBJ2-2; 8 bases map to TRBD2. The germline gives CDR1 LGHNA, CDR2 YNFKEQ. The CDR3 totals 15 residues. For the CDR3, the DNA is TGTGCCAGCGGCCAAGATAGCGGGACCACCGGGGAGCTGTTTTTT. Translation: CASGQDSGTTGELFF.

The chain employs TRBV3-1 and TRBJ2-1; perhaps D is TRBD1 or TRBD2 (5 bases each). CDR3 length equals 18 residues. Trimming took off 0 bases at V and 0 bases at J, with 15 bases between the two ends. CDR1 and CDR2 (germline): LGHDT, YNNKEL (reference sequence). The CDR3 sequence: CASSQDRDARSSYNEQFF. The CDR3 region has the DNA TGTGCCAGCAGCCAAGATAGGGACGCACGGAGCTCCTACAATGAGCAGTTCTTC.

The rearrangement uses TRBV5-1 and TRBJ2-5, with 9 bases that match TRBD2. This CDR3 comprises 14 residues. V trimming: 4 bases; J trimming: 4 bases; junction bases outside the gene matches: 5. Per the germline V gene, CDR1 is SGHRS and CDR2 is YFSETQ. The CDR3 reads CASSVNSGRETQYF. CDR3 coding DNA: TGCGCCAGCAGCGTGAATAGCGGGAGAGAGACCCAGTACTTC.